This TCR beta chain stems from a study of blood T cell repertoires in COVID-19. Study details: The origin of the acute and convalescent COVID-19 samples was the United States, Italy and Spain.

CDR1 and CDR2 from the germline V gene are SGHAT and FQNNGV. The V end lost 2 bases, the J end lost 7 bases, and 9 bases lay between the germline ends. The CDR3 contains 13 residues. As processed by the authors: Reference gene primer amplification gave nucleated cell count estimates. Assay: immunoSEQ multiplex PCR; the TCRdb copy retains only in-frame clones and omits some. Clone size and the V and J calls come from that table; the DNA yielded D and trimming. The top ten clones hold 20% to 30% of a sample with 100,000 to 150,000 clones, 85% of them seen once. The V and J genes are TRBV11-2 and TRBJ2-1; D call uncertain. This receptor was obtained from a woman aged 80 or over with acute or convalescent COVID-19. The specimen was peripheral blood. CDR3 sequence: CASSLTRGNEQFF. CDR3 nucleotide sequence: TGTGCCAGCAGCTTAACCCGCGGTAATGAGCAGTTCTTC.